This TCR beta chain stems from a study of OX40 agonist ivuxolimab in advanced cancers. Study conclusions and caveats: It was also the case that some nonresponders had low normalized T-cell clonal expansion.

Repertoires were generated with immunoSEQ multiplex PCR, while TCRdb's copy carries only in-frame clones and drops some. The sample has some 17,000 clones, approximately 84% seen once. Germline CDR1 is SGHVS and CDR2 is FQNEAQ. CDR3 length equals 14 residues. V dropped 2 bases and J dropped 5 bases, with 12 bases sitting between them. Worth noting for this clone: Its matching antigen is unknown.

Sequencing was performed on CD4+ or CD8+ T cells sorted from blood, taken in a trial of the OX40 agonist ivuxolimab. The gene calls are TRBV7-8 and TRBJ2-5; D uncertain. The sequence came from an adult with an advanced solid tumor such as melanoma, head and neck, liver or kidney cancer. CDR3: CASSLSASGETQYF. The DNA of the CDR3 is TGTGCCAGCAGCTTATCGGCCAGTGGGGAGACCCAGTACTTC. The full variable domain, in which reference TRBV7-8 and TRBJ2-5 provide the parts outside the CDR3, is GAGVSQSPRYKVAKRGQDVALRCDPISGHVSLFWYQQALGQGPEFLTYFQNEAQLDKSGLPSDRFFAERPEGSVSTLKIQRTQQEDSAVYLCASSLSASGETQYFGPGTRLLVL.